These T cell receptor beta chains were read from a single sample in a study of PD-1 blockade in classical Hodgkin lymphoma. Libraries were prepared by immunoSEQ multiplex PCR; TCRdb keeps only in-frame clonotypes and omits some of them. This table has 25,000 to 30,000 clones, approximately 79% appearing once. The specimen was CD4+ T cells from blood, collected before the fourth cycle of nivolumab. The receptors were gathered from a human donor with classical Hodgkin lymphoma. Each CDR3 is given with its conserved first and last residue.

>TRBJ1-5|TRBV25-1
CASSEEDQPQHF
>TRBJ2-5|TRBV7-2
CASSLRRGETQYF
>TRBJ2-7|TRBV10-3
CAISDPLAGGTLYEQYF
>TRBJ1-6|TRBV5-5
CASSPGTGLPLHF
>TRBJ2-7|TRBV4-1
CASSQEDRRGYEQYF
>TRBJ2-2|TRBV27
CASSLGLAGVTGELFF
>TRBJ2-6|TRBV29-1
CSVEGSGADSGANVLTF
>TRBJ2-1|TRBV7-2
CASSLGASGNEQFF
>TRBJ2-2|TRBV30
CAWTQLDRDTGELFF
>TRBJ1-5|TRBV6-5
CASRRQGEGNQPQHF
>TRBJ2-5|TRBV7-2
CASSLASFQETQYF
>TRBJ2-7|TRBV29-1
CSVEYQGSYEQYF
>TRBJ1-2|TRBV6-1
CASSETHLASYGYTF
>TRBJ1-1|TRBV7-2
CASSLEAGTEAFF
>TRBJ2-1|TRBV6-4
CASSETPTSYNKQFF
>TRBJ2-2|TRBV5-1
CASSLEATGATGELFF
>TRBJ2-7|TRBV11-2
CASSWTGTGLSYEQYF
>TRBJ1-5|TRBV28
CASSLDSNQPQHF
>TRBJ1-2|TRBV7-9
CASSLNGAYGYTF
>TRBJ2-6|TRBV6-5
CASSYTRSSGANVLTF
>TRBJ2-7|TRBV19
CASSISRDTSYEQYF
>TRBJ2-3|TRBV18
CASSPRSQSTDTQYF
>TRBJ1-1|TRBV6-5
CASSYLAGAVGTEAFF
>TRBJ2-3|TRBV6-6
CASSYGVAGGPDTQYF
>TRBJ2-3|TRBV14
CASSQGEGWPDTQYF
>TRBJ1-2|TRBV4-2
CASSHPGGNYGYTF
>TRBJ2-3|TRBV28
CASSLLTDTQYF
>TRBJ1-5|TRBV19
CASSIRQRSNQPQHF
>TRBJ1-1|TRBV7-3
CASSLTGMNTEAFF
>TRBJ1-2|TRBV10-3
CAISERRGGGYTF
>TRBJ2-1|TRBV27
CASSRDHRWGYNEQFF
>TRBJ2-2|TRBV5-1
CASSWRQGTGELFF
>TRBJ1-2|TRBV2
CARGDREFGYTF
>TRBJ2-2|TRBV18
CASSGTAGSRELFF
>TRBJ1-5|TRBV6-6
CASRRPGGRNQPQHF
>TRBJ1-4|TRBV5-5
CASSLEGGHEKLFF
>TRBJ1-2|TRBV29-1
CSVEDRVGGYTF
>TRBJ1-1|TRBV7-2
CASSPSPGVNTEAFF
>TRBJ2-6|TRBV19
CASSMQDRVWSGANVLTF
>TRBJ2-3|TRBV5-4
CASSLTSGGSTDTQYF
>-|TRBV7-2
CASSLVVQGFYEQYF
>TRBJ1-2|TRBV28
CASYENRENYGYTF
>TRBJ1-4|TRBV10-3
CAIRTDPTNEKLFF
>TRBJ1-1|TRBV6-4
CASSEEVSGEAFF
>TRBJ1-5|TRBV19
CASGLYGQPQHF